The 7 T cell receptor beta chains listed next were all sequenced from one sample in a study of cytomegalovirus exposure and HLA in healthy donors (dated by TCRdb to about 2017). The receptor library was made with the immunoSEQ multiplex PCR assay. A mixture of 60 forward primers for TCR Vbeta segments and 13 reverse primers for TCR Jbeta segments was used in the multiplex PCR. Sourced from immuneACCESS, this table was stored by TCRdb with only in-frame sequences that have V and J called. A share of the clones is absent; for the studies checked, an unresolved V gene accounts for under half, and the remainder has no known explanation. This sample gives 95,000 to 150,000 clones in total; 15% of them show up just once. The ten biggest clones cover over 1.5% of the sample. Source material: PBMCs. The receptors here all came from a woman between 18 and 29 years old in good health and CMV-seronegative.

This clone was seen only a few times. J is TRBJ2-1 and V is TRBV25-1; the D gene is possibly TRBD2 (5 bases). The CDR3 is made up of 15 amino acids. Germline V CDR1 and CDR2: MGHDK, SYGVNS. Trimming took 1 base from V and 7 from J, leaving 14 bases between them. DNA for the CDR3: TGTGCCAGCAGTGAATTGGCGGGTTCAGATAATGAGCAGTTCTTC. Translated, it gives CASSELAGSDNEQFF.

This clone was counted between two and nine times. The chain joins TRBV10-3 to TRBJ2-1; possible D gene TRBD2, 6 bases. The CDR3 totals 14 residues. Trimming stripped 0 bases from V and 12 bases from J, with 15 bases between. Germline-derived CDR1 and CDR2 are ENHRY and SYGVKD. CDR3: CAISESTRGSGQFF. In nucleotides, the CDR3 is TGTGCCATCAGTGAGTCGACTCGGGGGAGCGGGCAGTTCTTC.

In this sample, this clone turned up a few times. This rearrangement joins TRBV28 to TRBJ1-6; the D gene is possibly TRBD1 (5 bases). Germline loops: CDR1 MDHEN, CDR2 SYDVKM. The CDR3 loop spans 13 amino acids. V lost 8 bases, J lost 10 bases, and 15 bases lay in between. CDR3 in amino acids: CASGDSSGSPLHF. As DNA, the CDR3 is TGTGCCAGCGGGGACTCCTCGGGGTCACCCCTCCACTTT.

The chain uses TRBV6-1 and TRBJ2-7; tentative D call: TRBD2 (5 bases). CDR1 is MNHNS, CDR2 SASEGT, per germline. V lost 0 bases and J lost 3, with 15 bases in between. The CDR3 extends over 16 amino acids. The CDR3 DNA follows: TGTGCCAGCAGTGAAGCGCGAGCAGGCGGGCGCTACGAGCAGTACTTC. Translated, it gives CASSEARAGGRYEQYF.

The rearrangement links TRBV28 to TRBJ1-5; D is unclear. Germline V gene data show CDR1 as MDHEN and CDR2 as SYDVKM. V lost 4 bases, J lost 0 bases, and 13 bases lay in between. The length of the CDR3 is 16 residues. Here the CDR3 DNA reads TGTGCCAGCAGTTCCCCCCCAGTCAATAGCAATCAGCCCCAGCATTTT. Protein product: CASSSPPVNSNQPQHF.

This clone has just a few counts. CDR3 region: CASSLAIQNTGELFF. For the CDR3, the DNA is TGCGCCAGCAGCTTGGCGATACAAAACACCGGGGAGCTGTTTTTT. This chain links TRBV5-1 with TRBJ2-2; D is uncertain. This CDR3 contains 15 residues. V was cut by 0 bases and J by 2 bases, with 8 bases left in between. Germline CDR1 is SGHRS and CDR2 is YFSETQ. Based on the CDR3 plus reference TRBV5-1 and TRBJ2-2, the full variable domain is KAGVTQTPRYLIKTRGQQVTLSCSPISGHRSVSWYQQTPGQGLQFLFEYFSETQRNKGNFPGRFSGRQFSNSRSEMNVSTLELGDSALYLCASSLAIQNTGELFFGEGSRLTVL.

In this sample, this clone turned up a few times. One end of the junction fails to match germline, which may point to a read error. The V call is TRBV7-7, the J call TRBJ2-1; 11 bases are a match to TRBD1. This CDR3 spans 15 amino acids. CDR1 and CDR2 (germline): SSHAT, FNYEAQ (reference sequence). CDR3 nucleotide sequence: TGTGCTAGCAGCGCAGGGACAGGGGGGGACAATGAGCAGTTCTTC. Translation gives CASSAGTGGDNEQFF.